This TCR beta chain was obtained from a study of blood T cells in healthy people across ages (dated by TCRdb to 2013 to 2016). A note on the overall study: In model experiments, template switching captured roughly one uniquely barcoded TCR beta cDNA molecule for every two T cells. Four age groups were formed from the donors: young (average approximately 16 years), middle-aged (around 41), aged (approximately 60) and long-lived (more than 75). The study analyzed two additional independent replicas of 1 million unique cDNA reads from the same blood draw for two donors, one aged 18 to 30 and one aged 80 or older. To avoid experimental bias, donors of different ages were distributed randomly across sequencing lanes. Using deep sequencing normalized with unique cDNA molecular identifiers, the study measured how TCR beta repertoire diversity changes with age.

Including the terminal cysteine and phenylalanine, the CDR3 comprises 16 residues. CDR3 DNA is the only sequence kept; it has 48 bases, read in frame from the first base. Trimmed from V: 2 bases; trimmed from J: 2 bases; junction bases lacking a gene match: 6. According to the germline V gene, CDR1 reads MNHNS and CDR2 reads SASEGT. The donors were about 40 Caucasian individuals from Russia, aged 6 to 90 years, who were systemically healthy. Approximately 10 milliliters of peripheral blood were collected from each donor into EDTA-treated Vacutainer tubes. PBMCs were isolated by Ficoll-Paque density-gradient centrifugation, with at least 6 million obtained per sample. Total RNA was extracted from PBMCs with Trizol reagent, with at least 5.5 micrograms obtained per sample. For every donor, an aliquot of PBMCs went through flow cytometry to measure the percentages of naive CD45RAhigh/CD27high T cells.

Results and caveats for the whole study, not just this receptor: Because profiling used bulk unsorted PBMCs, naive and antigen-experienced compartments could not be compared conclusively. The long-lived group showed more naive CD4+ T cells, fewer expanded clones and increased TCR diversity than the aged group, suggesting age selection. Estimates of total diversity from one million sequenced T cells were regarded as lower bounds and underestimates. There was a strong correlation between observed TCR beta diversity and the percentage of naive T cells measured by flow cytometry. As age increased, observed TCR beta diversity per million T cells dropped in a roughly linear way, and a significant reduction was already evident by age around 41. Because the CMV infection status of the donors was unknown, age-related changes in expanded clonotypes may potentially have been confounded.

The library was produced with 5' RACE. The instrument was an Illumina HiSeq 2500. A second roughly 6 to 11 cycle PCR used a sample-barcoded 5' primer and a J-beta primer mix. A template-switch 5' adaptor carrying 12 random nucleotides introduced a unique molecular identifier onto each TCR beta cDNA molecule. Each sample yielded at least 2.5 million CDR3-containing paired-end reads. All of the RNA was converted into first-strand cDNA using the Mint cDNA synthesis kit, with a TRBC-specific oligonucleotide serving as the primer. All cDNA was treated with uracil-DNA glycosylase and then went through a first 18-cycle PCR with the universal primers M1SS and BC2_uni_R. As for the original processing: For normalization, 1 million high-quality reads were randomly selected from each sample, with every read carrying a distinct molecular identifier. Reads with shared molecular identifiers were discarded instead of being binned into consensus sequences. MiTCR, set to a Q25 quality threshold and the strictest error-elimination algorithm, was used for CDR3 identification, clonotype clustering and error correction. A nonparametric unseen species model using Euler transformation provided a lower-bound estimate of total TCR beta diversity. Using fastp at Q25 and MiXCR, TCRdb reprocessed the public reads and kept productive beta chains. Each entry is one CDR3 protein sequence, shown with its most common DNA and genes. These V and J calls originate from TCRdb's pipeline instead of the authors' own analysis. This sample comprises 1.5 million to 2 million distinct CDR3 sequences, around half of them detected only once. The ten largest clones capture around 2.1% of the sample.

Of note for this clonotype: The specificity of this receptor is unknown. Base quality data are lacking; no much larger clone is found one base away.

The sequence is built from TRBV6-1 and TRBJ2-1; 7 central nucleotides agree with TRBD2. Sequenced: blood. The sequence came from a woman between 40 and 50 years old in good health. The CDR3 reads as follows: CASSETGRGTYNEQFF. The DNA reads TGTGCCAGCAGTGAAACGGGGCGGGGGACCTACAATGAGCAGTTCTTC.